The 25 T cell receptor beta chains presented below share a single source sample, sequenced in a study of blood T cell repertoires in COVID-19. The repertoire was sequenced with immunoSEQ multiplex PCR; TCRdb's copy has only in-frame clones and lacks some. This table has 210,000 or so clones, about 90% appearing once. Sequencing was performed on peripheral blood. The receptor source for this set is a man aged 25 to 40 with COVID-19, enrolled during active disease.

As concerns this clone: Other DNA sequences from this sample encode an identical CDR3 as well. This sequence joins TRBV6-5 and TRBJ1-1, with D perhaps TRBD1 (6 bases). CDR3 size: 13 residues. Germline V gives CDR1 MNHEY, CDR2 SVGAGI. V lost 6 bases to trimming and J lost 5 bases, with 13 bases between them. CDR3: CASSRGRGTEAFF. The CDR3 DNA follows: TGTGCCAGCAGCCGGGGGAGGGGGACTGAAGCTTTCTTT.

The chain's CDR3 is CASSTTQGAYEQYF. The CDR3 nucleotides read TGTGCCAGCAGCACTACGCAGGGGGCTTACGAGCAGTACTTC. This chain connects TRBV7-9 to TRBJ2-7, with TRBD1 identical over 8 bases. CDR1 is SEHNR and CDR2 is FQNEAQ in the germline V gene (reference sequence). The CDR3 covers 14 residues. Unmatched junction bases numbered 7, after V lost 5 bases and J lost 4 bases.

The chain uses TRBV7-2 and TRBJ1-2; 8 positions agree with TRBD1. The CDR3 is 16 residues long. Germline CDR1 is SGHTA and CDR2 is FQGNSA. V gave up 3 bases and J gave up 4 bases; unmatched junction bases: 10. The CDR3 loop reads CASSFSGTGATYGYTF. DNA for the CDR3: TGTGCCAGCAGCTTTTCCGGGACAGGAGCTACCTATGGCTACACCTTC.

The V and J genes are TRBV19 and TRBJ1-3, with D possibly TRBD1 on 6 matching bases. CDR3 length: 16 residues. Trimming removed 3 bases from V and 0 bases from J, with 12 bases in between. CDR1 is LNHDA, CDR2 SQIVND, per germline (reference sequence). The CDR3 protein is CASSIQGSSSGNTIYF. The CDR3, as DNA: TGTGCCAGTAGTATTCAGGGGTCGAGCTCTGGAAACACCATATATTTT. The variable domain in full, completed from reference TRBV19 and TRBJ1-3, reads DGGITQSPKYLFRKEGQNVTLSCEQNLNHDAMYWYRQDPGQGLRLIYYSQIVNDFQKGDIAEGYSVSREKKESFPLTVTSAQKNPTAFYLCASSIQGSSSGNTIYFGEGSWLTVV.

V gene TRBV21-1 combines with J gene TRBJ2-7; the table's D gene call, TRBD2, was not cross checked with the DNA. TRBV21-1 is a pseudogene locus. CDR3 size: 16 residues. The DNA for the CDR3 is TGTGCCAGCAGCAAATTCGAGTGTTACACTCACGGCGGAGGGTACTTC. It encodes CASSKFECYTHGGGYF.

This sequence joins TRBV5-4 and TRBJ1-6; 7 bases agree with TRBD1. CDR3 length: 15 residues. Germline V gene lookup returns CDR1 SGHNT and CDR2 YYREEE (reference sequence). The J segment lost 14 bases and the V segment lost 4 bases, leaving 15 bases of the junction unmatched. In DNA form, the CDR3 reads TGTGCCAGCAGCATCCAGGGGGTAGAGTTTCTGTCCCTCCACTTT. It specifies CASSIQGVEFLSLHF.

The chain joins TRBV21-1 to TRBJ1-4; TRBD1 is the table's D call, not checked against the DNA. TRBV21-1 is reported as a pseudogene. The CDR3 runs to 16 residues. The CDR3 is CASKPIRQGLNEKLFF. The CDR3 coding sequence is TGTGCCAGCAAACCTATAAGACAGGGGCTTAATGAAAAACTGTTTTTT.

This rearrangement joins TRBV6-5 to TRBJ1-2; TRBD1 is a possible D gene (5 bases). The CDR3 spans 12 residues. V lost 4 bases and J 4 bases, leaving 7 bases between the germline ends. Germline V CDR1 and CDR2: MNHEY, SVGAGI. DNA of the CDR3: TGTGCCAGCAGTTCACAGGTCTATGGCTACACCTTC. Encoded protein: CASSSQVYGYTF.

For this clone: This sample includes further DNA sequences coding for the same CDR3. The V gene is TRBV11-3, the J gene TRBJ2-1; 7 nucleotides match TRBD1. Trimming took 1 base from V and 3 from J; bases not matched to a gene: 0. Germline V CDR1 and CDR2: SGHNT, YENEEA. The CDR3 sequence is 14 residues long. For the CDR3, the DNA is TGTGCCAGCAGCTTAGGGACAGGCTACAATGAGCAGTTCTTC. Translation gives CASSLGTGYNEQFF.

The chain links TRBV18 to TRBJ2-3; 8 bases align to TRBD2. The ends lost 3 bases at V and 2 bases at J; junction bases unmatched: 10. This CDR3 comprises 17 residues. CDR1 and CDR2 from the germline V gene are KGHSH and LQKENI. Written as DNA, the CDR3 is TGTGCCAGCTCACCCAACAGCGGGGGTTCCTCCACAGATACGCAGTATTTT. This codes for CASSPNSGGSSTDTQYF. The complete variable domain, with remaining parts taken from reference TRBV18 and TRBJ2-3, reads NAGVMQNPRHLVRRRGQEARLRCSPMKGHSHVYWYRQLPEEGLKFMVYLQKENIIDESGMPKERFSAEFPKEGPSILRIQQVVRGDSAAYFCASSPNSGGSSTDTQYFGPGTRLTVL.

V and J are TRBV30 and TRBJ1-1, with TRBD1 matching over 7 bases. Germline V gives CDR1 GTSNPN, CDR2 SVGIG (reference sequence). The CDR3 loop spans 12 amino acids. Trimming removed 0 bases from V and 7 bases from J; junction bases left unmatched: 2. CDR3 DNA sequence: TGTGCCTGGAGTGTACAGGGGATTGAAGCTTTCTTT. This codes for CAWSVQGIEAFF.

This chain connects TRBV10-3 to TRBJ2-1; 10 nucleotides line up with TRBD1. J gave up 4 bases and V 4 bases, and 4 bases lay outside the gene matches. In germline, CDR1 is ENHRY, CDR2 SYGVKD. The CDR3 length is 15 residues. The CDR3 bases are TGTGCCATCAGTGTTTCGGGACAGGGGTACAATGAGCAGTTCTTC. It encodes CAISVSGQGYNEQFF.

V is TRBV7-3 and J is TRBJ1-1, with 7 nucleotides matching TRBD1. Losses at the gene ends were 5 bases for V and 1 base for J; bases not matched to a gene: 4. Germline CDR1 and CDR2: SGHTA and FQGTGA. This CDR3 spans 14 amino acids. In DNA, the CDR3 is TGTGCCAGCAGCCCCGGGACAGCGAACACTGAAGCTTTCTTT. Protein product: CASSPGTANTEAFF. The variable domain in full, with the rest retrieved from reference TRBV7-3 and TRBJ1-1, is GAGVSQTPSNKVTEKGKYVELRCDPISGHTALYWYRQSLGQGPEFLIYFQGTGAADDSGLPNDRFFAVRPEGSVSTLKIQRTERGDSAVYLCASSPGTANTEAFFGQGTRLTVV.

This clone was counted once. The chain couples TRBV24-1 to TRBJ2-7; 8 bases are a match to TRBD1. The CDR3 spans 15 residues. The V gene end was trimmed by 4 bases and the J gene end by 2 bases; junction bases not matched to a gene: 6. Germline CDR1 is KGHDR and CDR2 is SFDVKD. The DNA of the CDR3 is TGTGCCACCAGTGAACCAGGGACAGGCGCCTACGAGCAGTACTTC. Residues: CATSEPGTGAYEQYF.

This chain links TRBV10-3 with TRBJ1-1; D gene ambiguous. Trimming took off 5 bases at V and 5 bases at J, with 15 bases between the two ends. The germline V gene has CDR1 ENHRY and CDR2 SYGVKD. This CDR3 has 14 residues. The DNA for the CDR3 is TGTGCCATCAGTTTCTCGGCAGGAAGGACTGAAGCTTTCTTT. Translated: CAISFSAGRTEAFF.

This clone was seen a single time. As DNA, the CDR3 is TGTGCCAGCAGCCTCGGGGGGCCCTCCACAAACATTCAGTACTTC. Translating gives CASSLGGPSTNIQYF. The chain employs TRBV9 and TRBJ2-4, with TRBD2 as a possible D gene (7 bases). Trimming took off 4 bases at V and 6 bases at J, with 17 bases between the two ends. This CDR3 spans 15 amino acids. From germline, CDR1 is SGDLS and CDR2 YYNGEE.

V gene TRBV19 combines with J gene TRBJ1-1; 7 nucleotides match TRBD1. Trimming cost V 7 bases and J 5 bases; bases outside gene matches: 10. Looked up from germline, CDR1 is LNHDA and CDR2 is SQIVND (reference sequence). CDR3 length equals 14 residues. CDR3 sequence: CASTPQGITTEAFF. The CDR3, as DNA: TGTGCCAGTACTCCACAGGGGATAACAACTGAAGCTTTCTTT.

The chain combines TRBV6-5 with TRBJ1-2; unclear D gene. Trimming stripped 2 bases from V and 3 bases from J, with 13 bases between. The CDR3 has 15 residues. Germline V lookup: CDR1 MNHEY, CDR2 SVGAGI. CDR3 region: CASSYRWEGYYGYTF. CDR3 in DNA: TGTGCCAGCAGTTACCGATGGGAGGGTTACTATGGCTACACCTTC.

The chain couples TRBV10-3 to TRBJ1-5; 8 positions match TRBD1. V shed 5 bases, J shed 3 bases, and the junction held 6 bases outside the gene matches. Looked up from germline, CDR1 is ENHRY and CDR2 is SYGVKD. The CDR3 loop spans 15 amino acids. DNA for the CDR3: TGTGCCATCAGTAAGACAGGGGATAACAATCAGCCCCAGCATTTT. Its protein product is CAISKTGDNNQPQHF.

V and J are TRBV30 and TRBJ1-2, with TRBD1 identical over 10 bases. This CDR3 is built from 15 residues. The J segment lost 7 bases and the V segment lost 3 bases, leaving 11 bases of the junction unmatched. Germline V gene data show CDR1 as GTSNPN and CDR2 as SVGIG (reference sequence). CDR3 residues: CAWRGQGIRTLGYTF. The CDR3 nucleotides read TGTGCCTGGAGGGGACAGGGGATTAGGACTCTTGGCTACACCTTC.

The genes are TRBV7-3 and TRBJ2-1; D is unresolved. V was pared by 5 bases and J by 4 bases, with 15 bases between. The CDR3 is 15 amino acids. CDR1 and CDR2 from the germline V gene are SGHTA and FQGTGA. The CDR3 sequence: CASSPLIQNYNEQFF. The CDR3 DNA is TGTGCCAGCAGCCCCCTGATCCAGAATTACAATGAGCAGTTCTTC. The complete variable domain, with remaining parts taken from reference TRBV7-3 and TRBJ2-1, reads GAGVSQTPSNKVTEKGKYVELRCDPISGHTALYWYRQSLGQGPEFLIYFQGTGAADDSGLPNDRFFAVRPEGSVSTLKIQRTERGDSAVYLCASSPLIQNYNEQFFGPGTRLTVL.

For the CDR3, the DNA is TGTGCCAGCAGCGCCACGGGACAGTTCTATGGCTACACCTTC. This codes for CASSATGQFYGYTF. This chain joins TRBV7-9 and TRBJ1-2; 7 bases match TRBD1. After removal of 5 bases from V and 4 bases from J, the junction contained 7 bases not matched to a gene. The germline gives CDR1 SEHNR, CDR2 FQNEAQ (reference sequence). The CDR3 has 14 amino acids.

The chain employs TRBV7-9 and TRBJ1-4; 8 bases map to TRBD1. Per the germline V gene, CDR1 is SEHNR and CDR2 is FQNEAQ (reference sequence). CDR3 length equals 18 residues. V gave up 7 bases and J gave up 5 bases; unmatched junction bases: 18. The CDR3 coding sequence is TGTGCCAGCACTCTACAGGGGGTCTCGGATTCCTTCAATGAAAAACTGTTTTTT. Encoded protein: CASTLQGVSDSFNEKLFF.

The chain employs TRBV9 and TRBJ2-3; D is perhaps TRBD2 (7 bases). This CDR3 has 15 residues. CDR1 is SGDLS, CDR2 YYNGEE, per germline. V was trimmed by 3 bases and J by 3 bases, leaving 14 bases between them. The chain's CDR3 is CASSDRGGLTDTQYF. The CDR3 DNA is TGTGCCAGCAGCGACCGCGGGGGCCTGACAGATACGCAGTATTTT.

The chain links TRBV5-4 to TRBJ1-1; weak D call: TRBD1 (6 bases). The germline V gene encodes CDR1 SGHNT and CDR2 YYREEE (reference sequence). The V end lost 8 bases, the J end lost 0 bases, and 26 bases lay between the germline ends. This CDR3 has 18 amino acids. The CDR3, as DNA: TGTGCCAGTACTCGGACGGGGAGGGGGGCGCTTATGAACACTGAAGCTTTCTTT. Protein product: CASTRTGRGALMNTEAFF. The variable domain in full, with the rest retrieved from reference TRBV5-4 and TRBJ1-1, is ETGVTQSPTHLIKTRGQQVTLRCSSQSGHNTVSWYQQALGQGPQFIFQYYREEENGRGNFPPRFSGLQFPNYSSELNVNALELDDSALYLCASTRTGRGALMNTEAFFGQGTRLTVV.